This T cell receptor (beta chain) stems from a study of T cell responses to AZD1222 COVID-19 vaccine. Produced via immunoSEQ multiplex PCR; TCRdb's table is partial and in-frame only. The profile shows about 150,000 clones, about nine tenths of them singletons. Study results and caveats: Donors were chiefly white British, with a greater number of females, and clonal diversity was perhaps underestimated.

As to this clone: What it binds is not known.

This TCR was recovered from an adult who received the AZD1222 COVID-19 vaccine. The source was peripheral blood, collected 28 days after the second AZD1222 dose.

The CDR3 reads CASSSSWAGSYNSPLHF. As DNA, the CDR3 is TGTGCCAGCAGCTCCTCCTGGGCCGGGTCCTATAATTCACCCCTCCACTTT. The chain links TRBV5-4 to TRBJ1-6, with D hard to call. The ends were cut back, 3 bases at V and 1 base at J, with 14 bases in the middle. The CDR3 loop spans 17 amino acids. In germline, CDR1 is SGHNT, CDR2 YYREEE (reference sequence).